This paragraph covers one T cell receptor beta chain sequence. This PCR relied on a set of 60 Vbeta primers and 13 Jbeta primers. The data were produced by immunoSEQ multiplex PCR, yet TCRdb's version contains in-frame clones alone and is incomplete. The sample is made up of some 20,000 clones, and the top ten hold roughly a fifth of it. This sample stems from a study of cytomegalovirus exposure and HLA in healthy donors. This sequence was found in a man between 60 and 75 years old in good health and CMV-seropositive. Sequences were obtained from PBMCs.

For the CDR3, the DNA is TGCGCCAGCAGCTTTCCAGGCAATGAGCAGTTCTTC. It encodes CASSFPGNEQFF. The chain employs TRBV5-1 and TRBJ2-1; D ambiguous. Looked up from germline, CDR1 is SGHRS and CDR2 is YFSETQ. The V and J ends lost 2 bases and 6 bases respectively, with 6 bases between them. The length of the CDR3 is 12 residues.